This TCR beta chain was obtained from a study of cytomegalovirus exposure and HLA in healthy donors. Study-wide points: Investigators reported over 150 TCR beta chains as tied to cytomegalovirus.

There are 17 residues in the CDR3. Germline trimming cut 0 bases from V and 6 bases from J; bases unmatched to any gene: 8. The germline CDR1 and CDR2 sequences are SGHNT and YYREEE (reference sequence). To note about this clone: Its target is not known.

PCR primers comprised 60 Vbeta and 13 Jbeta primers. Clones were sequenced by immunoSEQ multiplex PCR, and TCRdb holds only the in-frame ones, with some missing. This table has about 270,000 clones, about 66% appearing once. The receptor's source is a female donor in good health and CMV-seronegative. This rearrangement joins TRBV5-4 to TRBJ2-3; 12 nucleotides align to TRBD2. Material for sequencing was PBMCs. The CDR3 spells CASSLEGLAGRFDTQYF. CDR3 nucleotides: TGTGCCAGCAGCTTGGAAGGACTAGCGGGAAGGTTCGATACGCAGTATTTT.